This T cell receptor beta chain was found in a study of blood T cell repertoires in COVID-19. In the study overall: Sites in the United States, Italy and Spain provided acute and convalescent COVID-19 samples.

J gave up 8 bases and V 0 bases, and 7 bases lay outside the gene matches. CDR1 and CDR2 from the germline V gene are WNHNN and SYGVQD (reference sequence). There are 16 residues in the CDR3. Assay: immunoSEQ multiplex PCR; the TCRdb copy retains only in-frame clones and omits some. The sample includes roughly 200,000 clones, around 80% of them seen just once. V gene TRBV10-1 combines with J gene TRBJ2-1; 10 positions match TRBD1. Source material: peripheral blood. This receptor was obtained from a woman between 70 and 85 years old with acute or convalescent COVID-19. For the CDR3, the DNA is TGCGCCAGCAGTGAGTCTCAGACAGGGGGCAGGGATGAGCAGTTCTTC. Protein product: CASSESQTGGRDEQFF.